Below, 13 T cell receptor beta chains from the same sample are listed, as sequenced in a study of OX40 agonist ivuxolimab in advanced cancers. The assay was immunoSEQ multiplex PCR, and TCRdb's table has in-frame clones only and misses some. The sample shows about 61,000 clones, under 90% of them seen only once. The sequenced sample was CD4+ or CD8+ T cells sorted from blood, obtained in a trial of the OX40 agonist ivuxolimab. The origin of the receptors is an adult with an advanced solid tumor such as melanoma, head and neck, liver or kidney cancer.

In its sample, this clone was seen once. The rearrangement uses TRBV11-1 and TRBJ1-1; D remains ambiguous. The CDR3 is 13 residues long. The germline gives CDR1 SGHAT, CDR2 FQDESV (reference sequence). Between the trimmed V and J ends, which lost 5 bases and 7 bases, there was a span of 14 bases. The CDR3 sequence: CASSVSPGDEAFF. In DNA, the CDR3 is TGTGCCAGCAGCGTATCTCCGGGTGATGAAGCTTTCTTT.

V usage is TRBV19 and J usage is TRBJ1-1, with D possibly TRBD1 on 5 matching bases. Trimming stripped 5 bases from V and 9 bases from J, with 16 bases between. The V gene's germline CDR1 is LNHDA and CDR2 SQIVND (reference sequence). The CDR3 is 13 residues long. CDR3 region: CASSPLYGGKAFF. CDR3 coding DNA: TGTGCCAGTAGTCCGCTTTACGGGGGGAAAGCTTTCTTT.

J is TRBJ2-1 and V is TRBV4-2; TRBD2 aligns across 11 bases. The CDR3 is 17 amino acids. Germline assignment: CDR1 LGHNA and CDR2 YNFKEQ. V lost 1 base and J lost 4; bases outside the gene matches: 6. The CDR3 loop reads CASSQVVIAGGYNEQFF. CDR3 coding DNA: TGTGCCAGCAGCCAAGTTGTTATAGCGGGAGGGTACAATGAGCAGTTCTTC.

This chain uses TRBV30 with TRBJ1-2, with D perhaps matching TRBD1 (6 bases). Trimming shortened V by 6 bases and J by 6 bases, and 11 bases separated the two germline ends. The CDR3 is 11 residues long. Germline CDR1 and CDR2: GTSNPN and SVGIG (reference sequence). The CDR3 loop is CACRGQDGYTF. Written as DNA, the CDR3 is TGTGCCTGCCGGGGGCAGGATGGCTACACCTTC.

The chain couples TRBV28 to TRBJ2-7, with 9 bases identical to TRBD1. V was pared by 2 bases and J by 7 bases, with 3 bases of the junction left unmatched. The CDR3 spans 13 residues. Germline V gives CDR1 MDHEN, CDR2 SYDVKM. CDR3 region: CASSLTGGWEQYF. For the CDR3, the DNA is TGTGCCAGCAGTTTAACAGGGGGCTGGGAGCAGTACTTC.

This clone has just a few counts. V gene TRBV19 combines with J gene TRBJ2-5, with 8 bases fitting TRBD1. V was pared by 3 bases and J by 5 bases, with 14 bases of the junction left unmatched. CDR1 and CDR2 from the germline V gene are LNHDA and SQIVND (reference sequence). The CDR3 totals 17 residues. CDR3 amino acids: CASSMVFGTGIDETQYF. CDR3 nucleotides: TGTGCCAGTAGTATGGTTTTCGGGACAGGAATTGATGAGACCCAGTACTTC.

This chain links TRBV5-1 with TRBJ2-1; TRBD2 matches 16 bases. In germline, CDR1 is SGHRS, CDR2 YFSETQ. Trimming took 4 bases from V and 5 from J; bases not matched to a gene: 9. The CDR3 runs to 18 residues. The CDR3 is CASSGGLAGGHGNNEQFF. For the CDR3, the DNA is TGCGCCAGCAGCGGGGGACTAGCGGGAGGGCACGGAAACAATGAGCAGTTCTTC. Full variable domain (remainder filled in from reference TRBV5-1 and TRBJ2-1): KAGVTQTPRYLIKTRGQQVTLSCSPISGHRSVSWYQQTPGQGLQFLFEYFSETQRNKGNFPGRFSGRQFSNSRSEMNVSTLELGDSALYLCASSGGLAGGHGNNEQFFGPGTRLTVL.

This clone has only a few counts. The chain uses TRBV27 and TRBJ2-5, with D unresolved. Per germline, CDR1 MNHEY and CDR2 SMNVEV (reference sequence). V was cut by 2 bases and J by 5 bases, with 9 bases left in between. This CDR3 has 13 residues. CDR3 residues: CASSLSLGETQYF. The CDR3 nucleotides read TGTGCCAGCAGTTTAAGTCTAGGCGAGACCCAGTACTTC.

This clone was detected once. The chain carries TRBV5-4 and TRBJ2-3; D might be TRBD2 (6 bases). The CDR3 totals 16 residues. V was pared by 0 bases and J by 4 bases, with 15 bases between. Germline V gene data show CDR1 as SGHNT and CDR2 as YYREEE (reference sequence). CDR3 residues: CASSLAGLEGPDTQYF. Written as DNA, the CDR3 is TGTGCCAGCAGCTTGGCCGGACTGGAGGGTCCAGATACGCAGTATTTT.

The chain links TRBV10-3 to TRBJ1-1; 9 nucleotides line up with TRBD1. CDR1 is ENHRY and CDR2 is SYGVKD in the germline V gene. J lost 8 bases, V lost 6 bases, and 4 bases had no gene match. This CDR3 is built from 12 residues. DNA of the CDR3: TGTGCCATCAGCCCGGGACAGGGAGAAGCTTTCTTT. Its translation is CAISPGQGEAFF.

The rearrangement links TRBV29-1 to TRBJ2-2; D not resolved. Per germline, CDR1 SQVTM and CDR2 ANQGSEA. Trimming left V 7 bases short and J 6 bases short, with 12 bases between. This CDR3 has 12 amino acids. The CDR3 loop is CSAQVSPGELFF. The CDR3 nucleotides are TGCAGCGCCCAAGTTTCTCCCGGGGAGCTGTTTTTT.

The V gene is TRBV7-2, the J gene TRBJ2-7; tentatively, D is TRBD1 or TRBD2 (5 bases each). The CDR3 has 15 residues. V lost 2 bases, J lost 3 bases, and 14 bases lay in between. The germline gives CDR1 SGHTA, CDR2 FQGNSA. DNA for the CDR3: TGTGCCAGCAGCTTATGGGGGATAGCCGACTACGAGCAGTACTTC. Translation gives CASSLWGIADYEQYF.

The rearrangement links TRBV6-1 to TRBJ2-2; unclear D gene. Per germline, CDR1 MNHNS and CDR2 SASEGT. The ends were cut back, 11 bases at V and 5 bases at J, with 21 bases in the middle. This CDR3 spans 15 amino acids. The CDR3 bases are TGTGCCGTTTCGGACGGACGAGTCGATACCGGGGAGCTGTTTTTT. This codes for CAVSDGRVDTGELFF.